These 12 T cell receptor beta chains came from one sample sequenced in a study of blood T cell repertoires in COVID-19. The assay was immunoSEQ multiplex PCR, and TCRdb's table has in-frame clones only and misses some. The sample records some 46,000 clones, roughly 87% being singletons. Source material: peripheral blood. The receptors originated from a woman aged 55-69 years with acute or convalescent COVID-19.

This chain links TRBV27 with TRBJ2-1; 10 nucleotides match TRBD2. The germline CDR1 and CDR2 sequences are MNHEY and SMNVEV (reference sequence). The CDR3 has 15 residues. V dropped 7 bases and J dropped 4; count of bases not matched to a gene: 7. The CDR3 loop is CASTFLTSGYNEQFF. The CDR3 region has the DNA TGTGCCAGCACCTTTCTGACTAGCGGGTACAATGAGCAGTTCTTC.

The chain links TRBV9 to TRBJ1-2; a weak D match, TRBD1 (5 bases). There are 13 residues in the CDR3. Germline-derived CDR1 and CDR2 are SGDLS and YYNGEE. V shed 4 bases and J shed 7 bases, with 14 bases lying between them. CDR3 nucleotides: TGTGCCAGCAGCAGCCAGAACGGGGGTGGCTACACCTTC. This translates into CASSSQNGGGYTF.

This clone appeared once. CDR3 residues: CASSLTTGIYNSPLHF. Here the CDR3 DNA reads TGTGCCAGCAGTCTCACGACAGGAATCTATAATTCACCCCTCCACTTT. The rearrangement links TRBV27 to TRBJ1-6; weak D call: TRBD1 (6 bases). The CDR3 contains 16 residues. Germline CDR1 reads MNHEY; CDR2 reads SMNVEV (reference sequence). Deletions cut 5 bases from V and 3 bases from J, with 14 bases between.

This clone appeared a single time. The V gene is TRBV6-5, the J gene TRBJ2-1; a weak D match, TRBD2 (5 bases). V lost 7 bases, J lost 1 base, and 14 bases lay in between. CDR3 size: 15 residues. From germline, CDR1 is MNHEY and CDR2 SVGAGI. The CDR3 region is CASTSNRGSYNEQFF. For the CDR3, the DNA is TGTGCCAGCACCTCCAACCGGGGTTCCTACAATGAGCAGTTCTTC.

The gene calls are TRBV29-1 and TRBJ1-1; D ambiguous. The V gene lost 2 bases and the J gene lost 0 bases, with 16 bases spanning the gap. Germline CDR1 SQVTM, CDR2 ANQGSEA. The CDR3 has 16 residues. The CDR3 spells CSVERGEVMMNTEAFF. The CDR3 region has the DNA TGCAGCGTTGAAAGAGGCGAGGTGATGATGAACACTGAAGCTTTCTTT.

V and J are TRBV9 and TRBJ1-3; no firm D call. V lost 2 bases, J lost 4 bases, and 13 bases lay in between. Germline-derived CDR1 and CDR2 are SGDLS and YYNGEE. This CDR3 contains 15 residues. The DNA for the CDR3 is TGTGCCAGCAGCGTCTTCGACACTGGAGGAAACACCATATATTTT. It specifies CASSVFDTGGNTIYF.

The chain recombines TRBV12-3 or TRBV12-4 with TRBJ2-3, with 7 bases identical to TRBD2. J lost 9 bases, V lost 7 bases, and 10 bases had no gene match. This CDR3 spans 13 amino acids. The CDR3 DNA follows: TGTGCCAGCACGAGAACGGGGGGTGGCACGCAGTATTTT. Its protein is CASTRTGGGTQYF.

This chain links TRBV13 with TRBJ1-2; no clear D gene. Per the germline V gene, CDR1 is PRHDT and CDR2 is FYEKMQ (reference sequence). The CDR3 runs to 15 residues. V lost 5 bases to trimming and J lost 8 bases, with 21 bases between them. The CDR3 loop is CASSRGVGSRAGYTF. DNA of the CDR3: TGTGCCAGCAGCCGCGGGGTGGGGAGCCGGGCCGGCTACACCTTC.

Note on this clone: One junction end does not reproduce the germline sequence, and a read error may be involved. This chain joins TRBV18 and TRBJ1-1; no clear D gene. Germline loops: CDR1 KGHSH, CDR2 LQKENI. There are 13 residues in the CDR3. CDR3 sequence: CASSPPENSEAFF. The CDR3 DNA reads as TGTGCCAGCTCACCACCGGAGAACTCTGAAGCTTTCTTT.

This clone was picked up a small number of times. This chain links TRBV7-9 with TRBJ2-2, with 7 bases lining up with TRBD1. The trim removed 5 bases at V and 3 bases at J, leaving 3 bases unmatched. CDR3 length: 14 residues. Looked up from germline, CDR1 is SEHNR and CDR2 is FQNEAQ (reference sequence). The CDR3 bases are TGTGCCAGCAGCCCGACAGGGCACACCGGGGAGCTGTTTTTT. Translated: CASSPTGHTGELFF.

The rearrangement joins TRBV14 to TRBJ2-3; 16 bases fit TRBD2. This CDR3 contains 19 residues. Germline CDR1 and CDR2: SGHDN and FVKESK. V lost 4 bases, J lost 0 bases, and 7 bases stayed unmatched. The chain's CDR3 is CASSPEGLAGGPSTDTQYF. CDR3 in DNA: TGTGCCAGCAGCCCGGAGGGACTAGCGGGGGGGCCTAGCACAGATACGCAGTATTTT.

The chain combines TRBV6-5 with TRBJ1-2, with a weak D call TRBD1 (5 bases). The length of the CDR3 is 13 residues. V was cut by 4 bases and J by 2 bases, with 8 bases left in between. Per the germline V gene, CDR1 is MNHEY and CDR2 is SVGAGI. CDR3 DNA: TGTGCCAGCAGTTCAAACAGGAACTATGGCTACACCTTC. This gives the protein CASSSNRNYGYTF.